This TCR beta chain was captured by sequencing in a study of CD8 T cells in Susac syndrome. V trimming: 5 bases; J trimming: 5 bases; junction bases outside the gene matches: 9. The CDR3 loop spans 14 amino acids. Germline V lookup: CDR1 SEHNR, CDR2 FQNEAQ (reference sequence). Random-hexamer reverse transcription was applied to roughly 0.45 to 1 ug RNA. Across 54 Vbeta and 13 Jbeta, immunoSEQ multiplex PCR amplified TCR beta CDR3. Each CDR3 protein is one row after TCRdb ran MiXCR on the immunoSEQ multiplex PCR reads. The sample records around 130,000 distinct CDR3 sequences, around 91% being singletons. FACS was used to enrich TEMRA cells, whereas the CD8+ and CD4+ T cells were obtained by negative isolation.

The rearrangement joins TRBV7-9 to TRBJ2-7, with 7 nucleotides matching TRBD1. This receptor was taken from a human donor with multiple sclerosis. The sample comprised CD8+ T cells from PBMCs. In DNA, the CDR3 is TGTGCCAGCAGCCTCTGGACAGGTGGCGACGAGCAGTACTTC. Its protein product is CASSLWTGGDEQYF. Based on the CDR3 plus reference TRBV7-9 and TRBJ2-7, the full variable domain is DTGVSQNPRHKITKRGQNVTFRCDPISEHNRLYWYRQTLGQGPEFLTYFQNEAQLEKSRLLSDRFSAERPKGSFSTLEIQRTEQGDSAMYLCASSLWTGGDEQYFGPGTRLTVT.